This T cell receptor (beta chain) stems from a study of cytomegalovirus exposure and HLA in healthy donors. With 60 Vbeta and 13 Jbeta primers, the PCR was carried out. Libraries were prepared by immunoSEQ multiplex PCR; TCRdb keeps only in-frame clonotypes and omits some of them. The sample lists about 120,000 clones; around 75% were seen once. Losses at the gene ends were 7 bases for V and 8 bases for J; bases not matched to a gene: 14. CDR1 and CDR2 (germline): MNHEY, SVGAGI. The CDR3 runs 15 residues. The chain combines TRBV6-5 with TRBJ2-1; 7 bases are shared with TRBD1. This clonotype originated in a woman in her forties or fifties in good health and CMV-seronegative. Material for sequencing was PBMCs. The CDR3 loop reads CASKTLGTELDEQFF. CDR3 DNA sequence: TGTGCCAGCAAGACTCTCGGGACAGAACTAGATGAGCAGTTCTTC.